This T cell receptor beta chain was obtained from a study of T cells in Graves' hyperthyroidism and ophthalmopathy. Study details: Peripheral blood specimens were obtained at initial diagnosis, prior to any treatment.

Lactation, pregnancy, other autoimmune disease or uncontrolled infection led to exclusion of patients. Amplification targeted TCR beta CDR3 regions from RNA transcripts. During a first-round RT-PCR of the TCR CDR3, the HTBI primer set was used. TCRdb called the multiplex PCR reads again in MiXCR, with one record for every CDR3 protein. The table records some 620,000 distinct CDR3 sequences, 15% to 20% of them present only once. Turning to this clonotype: The junction does not match germline at one end; this may be a read error.

In germline, CDR1 is MGHRA, CDR2 YSYEKL. This CDR3 spans 18 amino acids. The chain uses TRBV4-1 and TRBJ2-3; 8 bases align to TRBD2. This sequence originates from a woman aged 30 to 39 with Graves' hyperthyroidism. Sequencing input: blood. DNA of the CDR3: TGTGCCAGCAGCCAAGAGTGGACTAGCAGGCCCTCCACAGATACGCAGTATTTT. This sequence encodes CASSQEWTSRPSTDTQYF.